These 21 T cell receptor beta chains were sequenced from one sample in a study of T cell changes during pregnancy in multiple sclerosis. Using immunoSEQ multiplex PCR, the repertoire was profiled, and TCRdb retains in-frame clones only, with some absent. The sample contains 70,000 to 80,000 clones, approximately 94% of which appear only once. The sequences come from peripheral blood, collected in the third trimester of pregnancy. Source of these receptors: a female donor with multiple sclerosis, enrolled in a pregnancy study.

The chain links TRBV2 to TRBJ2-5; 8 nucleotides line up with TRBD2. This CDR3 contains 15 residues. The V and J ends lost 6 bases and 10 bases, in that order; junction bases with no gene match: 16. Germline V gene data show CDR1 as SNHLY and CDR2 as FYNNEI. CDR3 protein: CASSSAGAAGGNQYF. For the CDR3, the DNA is TGTGCCAGCAGCTCAGCGGGGGCGGCCGGAGGGAACCAGTACTTC.

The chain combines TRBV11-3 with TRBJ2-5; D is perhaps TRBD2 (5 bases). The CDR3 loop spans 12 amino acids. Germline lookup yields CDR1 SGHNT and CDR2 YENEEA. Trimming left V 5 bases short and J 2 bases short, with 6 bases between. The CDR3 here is CASSRGQETQYF. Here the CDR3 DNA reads TGTGCCAGCAGCCGAGGGCAAGAGACCCAGTACTTC. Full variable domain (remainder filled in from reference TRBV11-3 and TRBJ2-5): EAGVVQSPRYKIIEKKQPVAFWCNPISGHNTLYWYLQNLGQGPELLIRYENEEAVDDSQLPKDRFSAERLKGVDSTLKIQPAELGDSAVYLCASSRGQETQYFGPGTRLLVL.

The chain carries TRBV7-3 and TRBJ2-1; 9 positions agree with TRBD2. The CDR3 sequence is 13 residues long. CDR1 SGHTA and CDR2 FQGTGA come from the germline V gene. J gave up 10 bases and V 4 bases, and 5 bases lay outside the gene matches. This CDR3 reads CASSSGLASEQFF. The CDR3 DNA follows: TGTGCCAGCAGCTCTGGACTAGCGAGCGAGCAGTTCTTC.

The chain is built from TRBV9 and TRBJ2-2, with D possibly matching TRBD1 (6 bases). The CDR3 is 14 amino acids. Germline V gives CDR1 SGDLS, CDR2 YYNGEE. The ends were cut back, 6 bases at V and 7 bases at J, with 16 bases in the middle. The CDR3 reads CASTSRKGGGELFF. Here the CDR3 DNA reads TGTGCCAGCACCTCAAGGAAAGGGGGCGGGGAGCTGTTTTTT.

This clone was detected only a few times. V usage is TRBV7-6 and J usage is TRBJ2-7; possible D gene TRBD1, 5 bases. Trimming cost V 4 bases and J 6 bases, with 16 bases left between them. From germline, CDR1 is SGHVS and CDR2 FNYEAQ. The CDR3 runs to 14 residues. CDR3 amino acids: CASSSGRGRGEQYF. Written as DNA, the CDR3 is TGTGCCAGCAGCTCCGGCCGCGGAAGGGGCGAGCAGTACTTC.

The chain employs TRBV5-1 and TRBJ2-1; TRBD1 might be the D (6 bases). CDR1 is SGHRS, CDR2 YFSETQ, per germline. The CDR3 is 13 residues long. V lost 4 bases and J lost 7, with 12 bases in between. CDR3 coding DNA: TGCGCCAGCAGCGAGACAGGTTGGAATGAGCAGTTCTTC. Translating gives CASSETGWNEQFF.

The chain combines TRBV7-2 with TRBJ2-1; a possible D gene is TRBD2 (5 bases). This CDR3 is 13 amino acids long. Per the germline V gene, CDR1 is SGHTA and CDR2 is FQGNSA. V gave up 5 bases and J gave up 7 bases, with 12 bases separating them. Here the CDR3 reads CASSLSGGNEQFF. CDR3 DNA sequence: TGTGCCAGCAGCCTCAGCGGTGGGAATGAGCAGTTCTTC.

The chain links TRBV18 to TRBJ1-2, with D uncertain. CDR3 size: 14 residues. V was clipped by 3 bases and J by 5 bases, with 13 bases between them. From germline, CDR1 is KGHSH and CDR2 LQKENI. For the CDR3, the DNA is TGTGCCAGCTCACCTCTCGATGCTCAGTATGGCTACACCTTC. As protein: CASSPLDAQYGYTF.

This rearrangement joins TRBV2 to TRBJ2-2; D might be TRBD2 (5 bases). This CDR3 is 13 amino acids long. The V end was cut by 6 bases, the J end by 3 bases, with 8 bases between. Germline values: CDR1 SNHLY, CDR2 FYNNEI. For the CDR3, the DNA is TGTGCCAGCAGGGCCGGGGACACCGGGGAGCTGTTTTTT. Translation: CASRAGDTGELFF.

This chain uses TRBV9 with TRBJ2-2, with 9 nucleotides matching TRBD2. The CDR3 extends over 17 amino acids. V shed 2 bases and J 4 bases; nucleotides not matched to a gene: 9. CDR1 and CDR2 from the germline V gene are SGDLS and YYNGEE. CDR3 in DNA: TGTGCCAGCAGCGTGGGACCGCTAGCGGGGACCACCGGGGAGCTGTTTTTT. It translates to CASSVGPLAGTTGELFF.

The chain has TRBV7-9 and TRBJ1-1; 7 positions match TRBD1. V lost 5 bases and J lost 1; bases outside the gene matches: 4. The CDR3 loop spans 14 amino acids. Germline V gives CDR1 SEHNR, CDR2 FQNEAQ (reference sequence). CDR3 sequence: CASSATGRNTEAFF. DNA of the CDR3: TGTGCCAGCAGCGCGACAGGGAGGAACACTGAAGCTTTCTTT. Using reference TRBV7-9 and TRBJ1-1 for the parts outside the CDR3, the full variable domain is DTGVSQNPRHKITKRGQNVTFRCDPISEHNRLYWYRQTLGQGPEFLTYFQNEAQLEKSRLLSDRFSAERPKGSFSTLEIQRTEQGDSAMYLCASSATGRNTEAFFGQGTRLTVV.

The CDR3 reads CASSEVGFYEQYF. CDR3 in DNA: TGTGCCAGCAGTGAAGTGGGCTTCTACGAGCAGTACTTC. This chain links TRBV6-1 with TRBJ2-7, with D unresolved. The CDR3 extends over 13 amino acids. Germline-derived CDR1 and CDR2 are MNHNS and SASEGT. V shed 1 base and J shed 3 bases, with 7 bases lying between them.

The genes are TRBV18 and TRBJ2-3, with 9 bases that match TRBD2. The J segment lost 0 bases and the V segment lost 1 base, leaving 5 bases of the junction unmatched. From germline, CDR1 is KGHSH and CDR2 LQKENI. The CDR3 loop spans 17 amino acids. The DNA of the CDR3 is TGTGCCAGCTCACCACTTCTAGCGGGGTCTAGCACAGATACGCAGTATTTT. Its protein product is CASSPLLAGSSTDTQYF. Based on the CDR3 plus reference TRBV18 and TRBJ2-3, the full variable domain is NAGVMQNPRHLVRRRGQEARLRCSPMKGHSHVYWYRQLPEEGLKFMVYLQKENIIDESGMPKERFSAEFPKEGPSILRIQQVVRGDSAAYFCASSPLLAGSSTDTQYFGPGTRLTVL.

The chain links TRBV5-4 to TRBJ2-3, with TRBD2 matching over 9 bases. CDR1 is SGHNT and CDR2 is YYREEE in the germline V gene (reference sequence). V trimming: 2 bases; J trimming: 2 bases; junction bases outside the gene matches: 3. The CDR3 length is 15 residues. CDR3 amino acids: CASSLSSGATDTQYF. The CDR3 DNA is TGTGCCAGCAGCTTATCTAGCGGGGCCACAGATACGCAGTATTTT. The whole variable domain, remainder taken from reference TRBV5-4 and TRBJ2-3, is ETGVTQSPTHLIKTRGQQVTLRCSSQSGHNTVSWYQQALGQGPQFIFQYYREEENGRGNFPPRFSGLQFPNYSSELNVNALELDDSALYLCASSLSSGATDTQYFGPGTRLTVL.

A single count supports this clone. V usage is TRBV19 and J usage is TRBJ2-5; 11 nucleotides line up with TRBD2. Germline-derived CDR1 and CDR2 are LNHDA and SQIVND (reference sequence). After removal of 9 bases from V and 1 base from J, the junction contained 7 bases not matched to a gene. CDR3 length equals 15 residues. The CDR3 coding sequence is TGTGCCAGCGACGCTAGCGGGGGGCCCCAAGAGACCCAGTACTTC. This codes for CASDASGGPQETQYF.

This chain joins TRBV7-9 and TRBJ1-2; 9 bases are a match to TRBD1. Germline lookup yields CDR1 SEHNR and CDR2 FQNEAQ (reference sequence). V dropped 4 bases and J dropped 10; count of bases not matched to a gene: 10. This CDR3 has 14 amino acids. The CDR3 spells CASSSGTGLLAYTF. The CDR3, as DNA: TGTGCCAGCAGCTCCGGGACAGGGCTCTTAGCCTACACCTTC.

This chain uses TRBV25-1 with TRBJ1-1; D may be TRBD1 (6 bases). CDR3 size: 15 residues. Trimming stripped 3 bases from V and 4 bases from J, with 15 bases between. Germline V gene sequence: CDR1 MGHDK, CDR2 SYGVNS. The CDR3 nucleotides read TGTGCCAGCAGTGATCCACAGGGATCTGGCACTGAAGCTTTCTTT. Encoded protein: CASSDPQGSGTEAFF.

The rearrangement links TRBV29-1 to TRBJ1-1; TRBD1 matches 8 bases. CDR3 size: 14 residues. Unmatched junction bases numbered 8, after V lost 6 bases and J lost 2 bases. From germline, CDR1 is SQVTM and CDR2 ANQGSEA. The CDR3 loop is CSVHRQGSNTEAFF. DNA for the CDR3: TGCAGCGTCCACAGACAGGGGTCTAACACTGAAGCTTTCTTT. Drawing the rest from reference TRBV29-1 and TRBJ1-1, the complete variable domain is SAVISQKPSRDICQRGTSLTIQCQVDSQVTMMFWYRQQPGQSLTLIATANQGSEATYESGFVIDKFPISRPNLTFSTLTVSNMSPEDSSIYLCSVHRQGSNTEAFFGQGTRLTVV.

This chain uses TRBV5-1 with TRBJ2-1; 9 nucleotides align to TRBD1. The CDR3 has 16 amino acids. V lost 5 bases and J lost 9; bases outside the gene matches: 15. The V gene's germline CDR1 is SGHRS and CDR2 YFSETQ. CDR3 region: CASSRSNGQGYREQFF. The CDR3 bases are TGCGCCAGCAGTCGCTCAAATGGACAGGGGTATCGTGAGCAGTTCTTC.

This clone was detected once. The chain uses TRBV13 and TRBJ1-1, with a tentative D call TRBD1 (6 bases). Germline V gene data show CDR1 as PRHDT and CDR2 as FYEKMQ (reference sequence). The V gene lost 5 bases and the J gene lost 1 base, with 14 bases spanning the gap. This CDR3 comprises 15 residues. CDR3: CASSLPGHQNTEAFF. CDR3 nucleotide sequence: TGTGCCAGCAGCCTACCGGGACACCAGAACACTGAAGCTTTCTTT.

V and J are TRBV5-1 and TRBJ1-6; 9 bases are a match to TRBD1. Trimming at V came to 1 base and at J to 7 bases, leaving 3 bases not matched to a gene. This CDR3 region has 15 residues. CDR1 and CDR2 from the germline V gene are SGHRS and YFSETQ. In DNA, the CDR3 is TGCGCCAGCAGCTTGACCGGGACAGGGAATTCACCCCTCCACTTT. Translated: CASSLTGTGNSPLHF.